The rows below give T cell receptor beta chains drawn from one sample of a study of cytomegalovirus exposure and HLA in healthy donors. Libraries were prepared by immunoSEQ multiplex PCR; TCRdb keeps only in-frame clonotypes and omits some of them. Of approximately 170,000 clones listed, around 77% are singletons. The material sequenced was PBMCs. Every receptor here comes from a woman in her thirties in good health and CMV-seropositive. Both conserved end residues are part of each CDR3. The D gene is left open where the match is weak. Part of the rows lack a size; the others show once, few, many or a class for expanded clones.

>TRBJ2-7|TRBD1|TRBV28|.
TGTGCCAGCAGTGAACGGACAGGGAGATCCTACGAGCAGTACTTC
CASSERTGRSYEQYF
>TRBJ2-7|TRBD1|TRBV2|.
TGTGCCAGCAGTGAATTAGGACAGGGTAACTCCGAGCAGTACTTC
CASSELGQGNSEQYF
>TRBJ2-7|.|TRBV5-6|.
TGTGCCAGCAGCCCAGGACACCTAGTTGCCTACGAGCAGTACTTC
CASSPGHLVAYEQYF
>TRBJ2-7|TRBD1|TRBV18|few
TGTGCCAGCTCCCCGATGGGACAGAACTCCTACGAGCAGTACTTC
CASSPMGQNSYEQYF
>TRBJ1-2|.|TRBV6-5|.
TGTGCCAGCAGTTACCGGGTAGGCAGGGGTGACGGCTACACCTTC
CASSYRVGRGDGYTF
>TRBJ2-2|TRBD1|TRBV28|.
TGTGCCAGCAGTCCCGTCTGGGACAGGCCCGTGTTGGAGTCCGGGGAGCTGTTTTTT
CASSPVWDRPVLESGELFF
>TRBJ2-3|TRBD2|TRBV29-1|.
TGCAGCGTAAGACTAGCGGGAAGGACAGATACGCAGTATTTT
CSVRLAGRTDTQYF
>TRBJ2-1|TRBD1|TRBV6-5|.
TGTGCCAGCAGTTACTCAGACAGGGGGACCAATGAGCAGTTCTTC
CASSYSDRGTNEQFF
>TRBJ2-7|TRBD2|TRBV27|.
TGTGCCAGCAGTTTCACTAGCGGAATTAGCGAGCAGTACTTC
CASSFTSGISEQYF
>TRBJ2-7|.|TRBV6-6|.
TGTGCCAGCAGTTCGGGGTCTTACGAGCAGTACTTC
CASSSGSYEQYF
>TRBJ2-2|TRBD1|TRBV18|.
TGTGCCAGCTCATCCCGGACAGGGATCCGTGGCACCGGGGAGCTGTTTTTT
CASSSRTGIRGTGELFF
>TRBJ2-7|.|TRBV25-1|once
TGTGCCAGCAGCCTCTACGAGCAGTACTTC
CASSLYEQYF
>TRBJ2-7|TRBD2|TRBV5-6|.
TGTGCCAGCAGCCCGGGGGGGGACGAGCAGTACTTC
CASSPGGDEQYF
>TRBJ1-1|TRBD1|TRBV6-5|.
TGTGCCAGCAGTTCTACAGGGGGCACTGAAGCTTTCTTT
CASSSTGGTEAFF
>TRBJ1-1|.|TRBV18|.
TGTGCCAGCTCAACCTATGGCACTGAAGCTTTCTTT
CASSTYGTEAFF
>TRBJ1-2|TRBD1|TRBV12-5|.
TGTGCTAGTGGTACCTACAGGGGCGGCTACACCTTC
CASGTYRGGYTF
>TRBJ2-6|.|TRBV7-9|.
TGTTCCAGCAGCTTAGATGGTAGCCATAGTGGGGGGGCCAACGTCCTGACTTTC
CSSSLDGSHSGGANVLTF
>TRBJ2-7|.|TRBV9|.
TGTGCCAGCAGCATCAACTCGGGATCCTCCTACGAGCAGTACTTC
CASSINSGSSYEQYF
>TRBJ1-1|.|TRBV29-1|few
TGCAGCGTTATTGGGCCGGACACTGAAGCTTTCTTT
CSVIGPDTEAFF
>TRBJ1-1|.|TRBV6-1|few
TGTGCCAGCAGTCCTCCGGGGAACACTGAAGCTTTCTTT
CASSPPGNTEAFF
>TRBJ2-5|.|TRBV27|.
TGTGCCAGCAGTTTCCGACGGAGAGAGACCCAGTACTTC
CASSFRRRETQYF
>TRBJ1-5|.|TRBV7-8|.
TGTGCCAGCAGCTTAGACACCAGACTTAATCAGCCCCAGCATTTT
CASSLDTRLNQPQHF
>TRBJ1-1|.|TRBV18|many
TGTGCCAGCTCACCACAGGTTACGACTGGGAGGCGAGCTTTCTTT
CASSPQVTTGRRAFF
>TRBJ2-1|.|TRBV5-1|.
TGCGCCAGCAGCTTGGATGTACAGCCCAATGAGCAGTTCTTC
CASSLDVQPNEQFF